This is a list of T cell receptor beta chains from one sample in a study of T cell changes during pregnancy in multiple sclerosis. Here immunoSEQ multiplex PCR was the method, and the copy in TCRdb shows in-frame clones only, minus some. Of some 29,000 clones in the sample, 89% are singletons; the top ten hold 8.5% to 14%. Sequences were derived from CD8+ T cells from peripheral blood mononuclear cells, sampled in the third trimester of pregnancy. The receptors come from a female donor with multiple sclerosis, enrolled in a pregnancy study. The CDR3 runs from the conserved cysteine through the conserved F or W. The order of the fields is CDR3 protein, J gene, CDR3 length, V gene, D gene. A D gene is named only where the DNA matches it firmly.

CDR3aa: CASSFGTSGSTGELFF
j_gene: TRBJ2-2
len: 16
v_gene: TRBV13
d_gene: TRBD2

CDR3aa: CASALGGGKPQHF
j_gene: TRBJ1-5
len: 13
v_gene: TRBV11-2
d_gene: NA

CDR3aa: CASSRTGRPQHF
j_gene: TRBJ1-5
len: 12
v_gene: TRBV27
d_gene: NA

CDR3aa: CASSSNTEAFF
j_gene: TRBJ1-1
len: 11
v_gene: TRBV27
d_gene: NA

CDR3aa: CASSPFWAGPNEKLFF
j_gene: TRBJ1-4
len: 16
v_gene: TRBV7-9
d_gene: NA

CDR3aa: CASWTGWGETQYF
j_gene: TRBJ2-5
len: 13
v_gene: TRBV2
d_gene: TRBD1

CDR3aa: CASSPHGTSGAYEQYF
j_gene: TRBJ2-7
len: 16
v_gene: TRBV19
d_gene: TRBD2

CDR3aa: CASSLSGSGTGGNEKLFF
j_gene: TRBJ1-4
len: 18
v_gene: TRBV7-9
d_gene: TRBD1

CDR3aa: CATHRGTGRLGEAFF
j_gene: TRBJ1-1
len: 15
v_gene: TRBV27
d_gene: TRBD1

CDR3aa: CASREQGVFGYTF
j_gene: TRBJ1-2
len: 13
v_gene: TRBV27
d_gene: TRBD1

CDR3aa: CASSLYRQGNQPQHF
j_gene: TRBJ1-5
len: 15
v_gene: TRBV27
d_gene: NA

CDR3aa: CASSLGLEKTQYF
j_gene: TRBJ2-5
len: 13
v_gene: TRBV13
d_gene: NA

CDR3aa: CASSPTGSVSTEAFF
j_gene: TRBJ1-1
len: 15
v_gene: TRBV27
d_gene: TRBD1

CDR3aa: CASSGGHGSYEQYF
j_gene: TRBJ2-7
len: 14
v_gene: TRBV9
d_gene: NA

CDR3aa: CASSAMTVQETQYF
j_gene: TRBJ2-5
len: 14
v_gene: TRBV28
d_gene: NA

CDR3aa: CASSEGPMTVEAFF
j_gene: TRBJ1-1
len: 14
v_gene: TRBV6-1
d_gene: NA

CDR3aa: CASSGAGDKYEQYF
j_gene: TRBJ2-7
len: 14
v_gene: TRBV9
d_gene: NA

CDR3aa: CASSLRQAYEQYF
j_gene: TRBJ2-7
len: 13
v_gene: TRBV5-5
d_gene: NA

CDR3aa: CASSSYLNPYGYTF
j_gene: TRBJ1-2
len: 14
v_gene: TRBV2
d_gene: NA

CDR3aa: CASSEDRAPQETQYF
j_gene: TRBJ2-5
len: 15
v_gene: TRBV6-1
d_gene: NA

CDR3aa: CASSEAIHRNRNYGYTF
j_gene: TRBJ1-2
len: 17
v_gene: TRBV6-1
d_gene: NA

CDR3aa: CASSQVASGGARYGYTF
j_gene: TRBJ1-2
len: 17
v_gene: TRBV5-6
d_gene: TRBD1

CDR3aa: CASWQGVYGYTF
j_gene: TRBJ1-2
len: 12
v_gene: TRBV27
d_gene: NA

CDR3aa: CASSERPAGGPTGELFF
j_gene: TRBJ2-2
len: 17
v_gene: TRBV2
d_gene: TRBD2

CDR3aa: CASKAESFTDTQYF
j_gene: TRBJ2-3
len: 14
v_gene: TRBV28
d_gene: NA

CDR3aa: CATSVALAGVGDEQFF
j_gene: TRBJ2-1
len: 16
v_gene: TRBV15
d_gene: TRBD2

CDR3aa: CASSYGTGGATEAFF
j_gene: TRBJ1-1
len: 15
v_gene: TRBV27
d_gene: TRBD1

CDR3aa: CATSREWDSPTYEQYF
j_gene: TRBJ2-7
len: 16
v_gene: TRBV15
d_gene: TRBD1

CDR3aa: CASSNYPSTNEKLFF
j_gene: TRBJ1-4
len: 15
v_gene: TRBV21-1
d_gene: NA

CDR3aa: CASSYGLISYNEQFF
j_gene: TRBJ2-1
len: 15
v_gene: TRBV7-9
d_gene: NA

CDR3aa: CAWTGDSGQPQHF
j_gene: TRBJ1-5
len: 13
v_gene: TRBV30
d_gene: TRBD1

CDR3aa: CATSEASGSSASYNEQFF
j_gene: TRBJ2-1
len: 18
v_gene: TRBV15
d_gene: TRBD2

CDR3aa: CASSYSSGNEQFF
j_gene: TRBJ2-1
len: 13
v_gene: TRBV6-5
d_gene: NA

CDR3aa: CASSTVRTEQFF
j_gene: TRBJ2-1
len: 12
v_gene: TRBV5-4
d_gene: NA

CDR3aa: CASSYSGEGTGELFF
j_gene: TRBJ2-2
len: 15
v_gene: TRBV6-5
d_gene: TRBD2

CDR3aa: CASSLSLGLNEQFF
j_gene: TRBJ2-1
len: 14
v_gene: TRBV5-1
d_gene: NA

CDR3aa: CSVEGTRDRGYGYTF
j_gene: TRBJ1-2
len: 15
v_gene: TRBV29-1
d_gene: TRBD1

CDR3aa: CASSFLTSGTDTQYF
j_gene: TRBJ2-3
len: 15
v_gene: TRBV27
d_gene: TRBD2

CDR3aa: CASSIGQGGNEQFF
j_gene: TRBJ2-1
len: 14
v_gene: TRBV9
d_gene: NA

CDR3aa: CASSEDSSQWELFF
j_gene: TRBJ2-2
len: 14
v_gene: TRBV2
d_gene: NA

CDR3aa: CASSESKTAEQYF
j_gene: TRBJ2-7
len: 13
v_gene: TRBV10-1
d_gene: NA

CDR3aa: CASSTGFGWELFF
j_gene: TRBJ1-4
len: 13
v_gene: TRBV28
d_gene: NA

CDR3aa: CASSPGLAGEYEQYF
j_gene: TRBJ2-7
len: 15
v_gene: TRBV7-2
d_gene: TRBD2

CDR3aa: CASSPTGKGEQYF
j_gene: TRBJ2-7
len: 13
v_gene: TRBV5-1
d_gene: TRBD1

CDR3aa: CASSLSSSRRGYGYTF
j_gene: TRBJ1-2
len: 16
v_gene: TRBV27
d_gene: NA